Below, 11 T cell receptor beta chains from the same sample are listed, as sequenced in a study of blood T cell repertoires in COVID-19. Libraries were prepared by immunoSEQ multiplex PCR; TCRdb keeps only in-frame clonotypes and omits some of them. This sample has about 210,000 clones, with roughly 88% found just once. Sequencing input: peripheral blood. The source is a man over 45 with active or convalescent COVID-19.

The rearrangement joins TRBV5-4 to TRBJ1-2; 12 nucleotides line up with TRBD1. The germline V gene encodes CDR1 SGHNT and CDR2 YYREEE (reference sequence). V was pared by 0 bases and J by 4 bases, with 4 bases of the junction left unmatched. CDR3 size: 16 residues. The CDR3 sequence: CASSLGGTGGVYGYTF. The CDR3 bases are TGTGCCAGCAGCTTGGGAGGGACAGGGGGCGTCTATGGCTACACCTTC.

The chain combines TRBV6-2 or TRBV6-3 with TRBJ2-2, with 8 bases aligning to TRBD2. The CDR3 has 17 residues. Looked up from germline, CDR1 is MNHEY and CDR2 is SVGEGT. V dropped 4 bases and J dropped 3; count of bases not matched to a gene: 10. The CDR3 region is CASSSPPTSDYTGELFF. CDR3 bases: TGTGCCAGCAGTTCCCCTCCGACTAGCGACTACACCGGGGAGCTGTTTTTT.

The V gene is TRBV28, the J gene TRBJ1-3, with 9 bases aligning to TRBD1. The J segment lost 6 bases and the V segment lost 3 bases, leaving 15 bases of the junction unmatched. This CDR3 has 18 amino acids. Germline V gene lookup returns CDR1 MDHEN and CDR2 SYDVKM. CDR3 in amino acids: CASSFSDPTGGDENTIYF. The CDR3 region has the DNA TGTGCCAGCAGTTTCTCTGACCCTACAGGGGGCGATGAAAACACCATATATTTT. Based on the CDR3 plus reference TRBV28 and TRBJ1-3, the full variable domain is DVKVTQSSRYLVKRTGEKVFLECVQDMDHENMFWYRQDPGLGLRLIYFSYDVKMKEKGDIPEGYSVSREKKERFSLILESASTNQTSMYLCASSFSDPTGGDENTIYFGEGSWLTVV.

The chain combines TRBV10-3 with TRBJ2-7, with unresolved D. V was shortened by 5 bases and J by 5 bases, with 10 bases between the two germline ends. The CDR3 runs to 12 residues. Looked up from germline, CDR1 is ENHRY and CDR2 is SYGVKD. As DNA, the CDR3 is TGTGCCATCAGTTCTGGGCCGAACGAGCAGTACTTC. It codes for CAISSGPNEQYF.

The chain combines TRBV7-8 with TRBJ1-3; 8 bases align to TRBD1. This CDR3 region has 16 residues. The germline V gene encodes CDR1 SGHVS and CDR2 FQNEAQ. The trim removed 5 bases at V and 0 bases at J, leaving 6 bases unmatched. CDR3 region: CASSHPGQDSGNTIYF. In DNA form, the CDR3 reads TGTGCCAGCAGCCATCCGGGACAGGACTCTGGAAACACCATATATTTT.

This sequence joins TRBV10-3 and TRBJ2-7, with 12 bases that match TRBD2. The germline CDR1 and CDR2 sequences are ENHRY and SYGVKD. CDR3 length: 15 amino acids. V gave up 5 bases and J gave up 2 bases; unmatched junction bases: 4. The CDR3 protein is CAISQTSGRPYEQYF. CDR3 bases: TGTGCCATCAGTCAGACTAGCGGGAGACCCTACGAGCAGTACTTC.

The V gene is TRBV23-1, the J gene TRBJ2-7; 8 bases match TRBD1. TRBV23-1 belongs to the ORF category, with a function that is uncertain. The junction had 4 bases not matched to a gene; V was cut back by 4 bases and J by 5 bases. The CDR3 totals 13 residues. Here the CDR3 DNA reads TGCGCCAGCAGTCGGACAGGGTGCGACGAGCAGTACTTC. This codes for CASSRTGCDEQYF.

This clone has just one count. The V and J genes are TRBV7-9 and TRBJ2-1, with a possible D match to TRBD2 (7 bases). V was trimmed by 1 base and J by 5 bases, leaving 15 bases between them. The CDR3 is 16 residues long. The germline V gene has CDR1 SEHNR and CDR2 FQNEAQ (reference sequence). This CDR3 reads CASSLVARGHHNEQFF. In DNA, the CDR3 is TGTGCCAGCAGCTTAGTTGCGCGGGGGCACCACAATGAGCAGTTCTTC.

The V gene is TRBV12-3 or TRBV12-4, the J gene TRBJ1-1; D is unclear. Trimming cost V 5 bases and J 0 bases, with 7 bases left between them. The CDR3 loop spans 13 amino acids. CDR3 in DNA: TGTGCCAGCAGTCTACGTATGAACACTGAAGCTTTCTTT. Protein product: CASSLRMNTEAFF.

This sequence joins TRBV7-3 and TRBJ1-3; TRBD1 aligns across 12 bases. The V gene's germline CDR1 is SGHTA and CDR2 FQGTGA. Trimming at V came to 1 base and at J to 3 bases, leaving 4 bases not matched to a gene. This CDR3 is 17 amino acids long. In nucleotides, the CDR3 is TGTGCCAGCAGCTTAATAAGGGACAGGGGGCATGGAAACACCATATATTTT. Translation: CASSLIRDRGHGNTIYF.

The chain links TRBV6-2 or TRBV6-3 to TRBJ2-1, with a tentative D call TRBD2 (7 bases). With 6 bases removed from V and 0 bases from J, the gap between germline ends came to 15 bases. Germline CDR1 MNHEY, CDR2 SVGEGT. The CDR3 sequence is 16 residues long. The CDR3: CASSRAGAGSYNEQFF. In DNA, the CDR3 is TGTGCCAGCAGCCGCGCGGGGGCGGGCTCCTACAATGAGCAGTTCTTC.